This T cell receptor (beta chain) was documented in a study of blood T cells in healthy people across ages. The individuals who served as donors were healthy Caucasians living in Russia, aged roughly 6 to 100. With 0 bases clipped from V and 4 bases from J, the junction kept 6 bases outside the gene matches. The CDR3 is 16 amino acids. The V gene's germline CDR1 is LGHNA and CDR2 YNFKEQ. Findings and caveats of the study: Whereas aged donors had fewer naive CD4+ cells, long-lived donors had more of them and higher diversity. It was not possible, with unsorted PBMCs, to conclusively compare naive and antigen-experienced cells.

The use of a sample-barcoded 5' primer and a J-beta primer mix characterized a second PCR of roughly 7 to 12 cycles. With 12 random nucleotides, a template-switch adaptor tagged each individual cDNA molecule. TCRdb ran MiXCR on the 5' RACE reads and lists one entry per CDR3 protein. The sample includes 550,000 to 700,000 distinct CDR3 sequences, roughly a quarter of them seen just once. Concerning this clonotype itself: Its antigen is not known.

The sample comprised blood. The V gene is TRBV4-2, the J gene TRBJ1-5; TRBD1 agrees at 7 bases. This TCR came from a woman aged 70-85 years in good health. The CDR3 DNA follows: TGTGCCAGCAGCCAAGATCGGACAGGTCCGAATCAGCCCCAGCATTTT. This encodes CASSQDRTGPNQPQHF.